This TCR beta chain was sequenced in a study of T-cell memory formation after mild COVID-19. General study results and limits: A second wave of clones peaked on day 37, and their SARS-CoV-2 specificity went unconfirmed. Clones that shrank (day 15 to 85) were balanced CD4/CD8, whereas later expanders leaned CD4+. CD4+ contracting clones lay mainly in CM and EM, CD8+ ones in EMRA.

The V end was cut by 3 bases, the J end by 9 bases, with 12 bases between. The CDR3 has 13 residues. The V gene's germline CDR1 is LGHDT and CDR2 YNNKEL (reference sequence). TCRdb analysed the 5' RACE reads with MiXCR anew, one entry per CDR3 protein. This table holds 300,000 or so distinct CDR3 sequences, about 15% found once. In its sample, this clonotype was seen a few times. Its cognate antigen is unknown. Sequenced sample: PBMCs or a T cell subset sorted from them (not recorded which). The clonotype originates from a young man who had mild COVID-19 (a few samples of this study predate the infection). Cell type and time point are not known. The gene calls are TRBV3-1 and TRBJ2-1, with D uncertain. CDR3 sequence (DNA): TGTGCCAGCAGCCAGACAACAGTGGGTGAGCAGTTCTTC. Encoded protein: CASSQTTVGEQFF.